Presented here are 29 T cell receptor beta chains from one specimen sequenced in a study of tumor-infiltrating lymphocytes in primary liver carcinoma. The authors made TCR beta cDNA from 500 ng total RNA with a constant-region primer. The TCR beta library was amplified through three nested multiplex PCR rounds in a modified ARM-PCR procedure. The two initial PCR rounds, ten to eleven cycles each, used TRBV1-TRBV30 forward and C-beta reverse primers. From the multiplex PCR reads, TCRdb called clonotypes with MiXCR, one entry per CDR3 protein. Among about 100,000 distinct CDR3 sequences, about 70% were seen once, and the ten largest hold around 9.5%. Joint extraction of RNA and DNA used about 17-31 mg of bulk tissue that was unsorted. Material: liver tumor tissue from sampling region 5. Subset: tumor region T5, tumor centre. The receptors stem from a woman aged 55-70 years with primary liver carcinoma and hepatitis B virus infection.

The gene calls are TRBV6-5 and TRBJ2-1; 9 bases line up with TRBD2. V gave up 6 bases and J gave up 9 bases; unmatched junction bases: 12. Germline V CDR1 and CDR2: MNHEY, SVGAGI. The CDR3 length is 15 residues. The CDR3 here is CASSSGLAGTSEQFF. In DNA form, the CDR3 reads TGTGCCAGCAGCTCCGGGCTAGCGGGAACATCTGAGCAGTTCTTC.

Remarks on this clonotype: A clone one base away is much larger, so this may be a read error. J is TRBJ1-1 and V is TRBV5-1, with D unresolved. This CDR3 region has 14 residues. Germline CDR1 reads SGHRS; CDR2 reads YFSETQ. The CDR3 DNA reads TGCGCCAGCAGCCTCGCGAGGGTTAACACTGAAGCTTCCTTT. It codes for CASSLARVNTEASF.

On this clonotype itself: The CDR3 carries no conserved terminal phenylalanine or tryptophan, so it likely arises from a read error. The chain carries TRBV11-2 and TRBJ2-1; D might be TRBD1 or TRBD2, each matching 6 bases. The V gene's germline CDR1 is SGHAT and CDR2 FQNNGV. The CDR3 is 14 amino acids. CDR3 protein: CANSLDPGANEQFL. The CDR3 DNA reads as TGTGCCAACAGCTTAGATCCGGGGGCTAATGAGCAGTTCTTA.

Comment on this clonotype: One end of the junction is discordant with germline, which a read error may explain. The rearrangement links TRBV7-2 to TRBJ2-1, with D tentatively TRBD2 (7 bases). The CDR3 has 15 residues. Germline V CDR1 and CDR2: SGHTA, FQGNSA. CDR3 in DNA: TGTGCCAGCGGCTTAGTGAGGGGGGGTGGGTATGAGCAGTTCTTC. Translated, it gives CASGLVRGGGYEQFF.

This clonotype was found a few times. The CDR3 spells CASSLSPYEQYF. CDR3 coding DNA: TGTGCCAGCAGCTTATCGCCCTACGAGCAGTACTTC. This sequence joins TRBV7-9 and TRBJ2-7; no clear D gene. Germline V gene lookup returns CDR1 SEHNR and CDR2 FQNEAQ (reference sequence). This CDR3 contains 12 residues. The ends were cut back, 2 bases at V and 2 bases at J, with 4 bases in the middle.

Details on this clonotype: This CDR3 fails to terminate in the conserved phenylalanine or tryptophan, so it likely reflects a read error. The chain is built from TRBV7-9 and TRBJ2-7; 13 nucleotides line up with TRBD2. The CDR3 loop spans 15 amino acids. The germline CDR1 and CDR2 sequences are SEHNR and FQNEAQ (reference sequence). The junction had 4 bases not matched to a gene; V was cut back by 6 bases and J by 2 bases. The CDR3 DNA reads TGTGCCAGCAGACTAGCGGGAGGGACAACCTACGAGCAGTACTTA. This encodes CASRLAGGTTYEQYL.

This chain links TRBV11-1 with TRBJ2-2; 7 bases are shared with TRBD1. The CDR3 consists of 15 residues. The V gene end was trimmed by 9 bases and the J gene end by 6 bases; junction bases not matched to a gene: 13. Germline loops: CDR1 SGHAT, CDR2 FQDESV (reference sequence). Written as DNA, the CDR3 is TGTGCCAGTAACTTATTCAGCCAGGGGGCCGGGGAGCTGTTTTTT. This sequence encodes CASNLFSQGAGELFF.

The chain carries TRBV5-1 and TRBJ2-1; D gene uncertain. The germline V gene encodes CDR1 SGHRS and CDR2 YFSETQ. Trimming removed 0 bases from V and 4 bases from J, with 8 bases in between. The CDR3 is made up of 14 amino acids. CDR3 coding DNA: TGCGCCAGCAGCTTGGGTATAGAGTACAATGAGCAGTTCTTC. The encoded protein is CASSLGIEYNEQFF.

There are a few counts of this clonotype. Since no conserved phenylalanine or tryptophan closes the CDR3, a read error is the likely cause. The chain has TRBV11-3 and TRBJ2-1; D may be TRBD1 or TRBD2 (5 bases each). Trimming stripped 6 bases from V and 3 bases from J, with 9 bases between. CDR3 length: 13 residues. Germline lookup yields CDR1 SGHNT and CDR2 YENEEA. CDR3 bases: TGTGCCAGCAGTGCTGGGGGCTACAATGAGCAGTTCTCG. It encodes CASSAGGYNEQFS.

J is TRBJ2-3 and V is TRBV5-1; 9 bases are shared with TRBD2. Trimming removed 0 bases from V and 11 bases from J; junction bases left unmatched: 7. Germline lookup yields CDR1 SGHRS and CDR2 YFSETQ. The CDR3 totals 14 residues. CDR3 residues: CASSLGLAEAMQYF. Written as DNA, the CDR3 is TGCGCCAGCAGCTTGGGACTAGCGGAGGCTATGCAGTATTTT.

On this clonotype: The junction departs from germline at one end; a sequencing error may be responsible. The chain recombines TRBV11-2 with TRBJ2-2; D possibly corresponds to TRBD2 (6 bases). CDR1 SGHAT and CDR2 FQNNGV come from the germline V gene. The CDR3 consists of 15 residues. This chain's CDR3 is CARSLFGGNTRELFF. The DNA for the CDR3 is TGTGCCAGAAGCTTATTTGGGGGGAACACCCGGGAGCTGTTTTTT.

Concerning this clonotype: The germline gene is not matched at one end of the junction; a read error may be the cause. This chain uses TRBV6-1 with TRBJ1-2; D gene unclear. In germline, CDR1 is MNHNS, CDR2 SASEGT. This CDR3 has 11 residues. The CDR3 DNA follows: TGTGCCAGCAGAGCCAACTATGGCCACGCCTTC. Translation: CASRANYGHAF.

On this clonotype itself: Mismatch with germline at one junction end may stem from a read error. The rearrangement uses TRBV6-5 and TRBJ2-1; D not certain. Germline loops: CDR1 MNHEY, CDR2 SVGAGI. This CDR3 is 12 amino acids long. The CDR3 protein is CANGNYYSEQFF. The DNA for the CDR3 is TGTGCCAACGGAAACTATTACAGTGAGCAGTTCTTC.

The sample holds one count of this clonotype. The CDR3 DNA reads as TGCGCCACCAAGACCGGGAGGGTAATCACCTTC. Protein sequence: CATKTGRVITF. This chain uses TRBV10-2 with TRBJ1-2; D gene ambiguous. Trimming removed 10 bases at V and 13 bases at J, with 19 bases between. This CDR3 is 11 amino acids long. The germline V gene has CDR1 WSHSY and CDR2 SAAADI.

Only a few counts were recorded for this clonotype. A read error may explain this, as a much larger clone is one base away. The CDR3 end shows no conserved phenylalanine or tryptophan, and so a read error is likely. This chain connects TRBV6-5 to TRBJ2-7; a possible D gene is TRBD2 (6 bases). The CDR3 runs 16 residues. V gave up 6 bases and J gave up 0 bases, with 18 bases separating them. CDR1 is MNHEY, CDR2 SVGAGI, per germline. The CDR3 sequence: CASSPPLARGSYEQYL. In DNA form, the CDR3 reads TGTGCCAGCAGCCCTCCCCTAGCGCGAGGCTCCTACGAGCAGTACTTA.

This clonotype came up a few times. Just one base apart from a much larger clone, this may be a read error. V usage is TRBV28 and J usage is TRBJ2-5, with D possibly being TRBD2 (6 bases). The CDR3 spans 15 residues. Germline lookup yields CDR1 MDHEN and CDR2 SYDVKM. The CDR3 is CTSSPSGGVKETQYF. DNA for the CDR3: TGTACCAGCAGTCCCTCCGGCGGGGTTAAGGAGACCCAGTACTTC.

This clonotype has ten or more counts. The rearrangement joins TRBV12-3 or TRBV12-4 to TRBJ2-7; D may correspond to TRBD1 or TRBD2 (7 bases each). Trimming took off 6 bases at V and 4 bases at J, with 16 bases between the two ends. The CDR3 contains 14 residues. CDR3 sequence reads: CASSRGDSVYEQYF. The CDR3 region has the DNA TGTGCCAGCAGCCGGGGGGACAGCGTGTACGAGCAGTACTTC.

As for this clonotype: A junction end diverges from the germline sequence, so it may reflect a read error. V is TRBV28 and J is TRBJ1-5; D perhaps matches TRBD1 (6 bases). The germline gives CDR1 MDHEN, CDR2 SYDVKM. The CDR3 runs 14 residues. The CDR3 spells CASIKQGYSQAQHF. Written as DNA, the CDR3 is TGTGCCAGCATCAAACAGGGATACAGTCAGGCCCAGCATTTT.

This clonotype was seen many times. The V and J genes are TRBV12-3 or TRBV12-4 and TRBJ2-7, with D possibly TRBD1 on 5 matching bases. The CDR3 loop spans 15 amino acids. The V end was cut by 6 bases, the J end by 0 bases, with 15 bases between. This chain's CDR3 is CASSLGRDYSYEQYF. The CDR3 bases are TGTGCCAGCAGCCTTGGCAGGGATTACTCCTACGAGCAGTACTTC.

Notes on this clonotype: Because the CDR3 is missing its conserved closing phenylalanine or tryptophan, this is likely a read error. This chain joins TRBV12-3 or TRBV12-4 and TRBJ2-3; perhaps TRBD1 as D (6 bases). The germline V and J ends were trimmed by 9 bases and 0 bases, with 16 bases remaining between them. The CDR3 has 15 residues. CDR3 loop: CASSRGQISTDTQYY. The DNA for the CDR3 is TGTGCCAGTAGCCGCGGACAGATTAGCACAGATACGCAGTATTAT.

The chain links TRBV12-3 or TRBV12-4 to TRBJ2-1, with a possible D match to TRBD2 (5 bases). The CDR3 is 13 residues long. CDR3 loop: CASVLRGRIEQFF. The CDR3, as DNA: TGTGCTAGCGTCCTCCGCGGGCGGATTGAGCAGTTCTTC.

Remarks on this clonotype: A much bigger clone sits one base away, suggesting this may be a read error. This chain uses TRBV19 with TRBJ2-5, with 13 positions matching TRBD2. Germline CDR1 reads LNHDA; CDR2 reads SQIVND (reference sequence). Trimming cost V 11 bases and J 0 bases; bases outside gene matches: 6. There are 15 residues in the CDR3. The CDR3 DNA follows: TGTGCCCGTTCGACTAGCGGGAGGTACCAAGAGACCCAGTACTTC. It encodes CARSTSGRYQETQYF.

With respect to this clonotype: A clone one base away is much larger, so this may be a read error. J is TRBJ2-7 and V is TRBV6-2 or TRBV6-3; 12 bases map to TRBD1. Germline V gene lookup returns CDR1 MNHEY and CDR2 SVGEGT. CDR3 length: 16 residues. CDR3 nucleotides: TGTGCCAGCAGACTGCCGGGACAGGGGGCCGCCTACGAGCACTACTTC. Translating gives CASRLPGQGAAYEHYF.

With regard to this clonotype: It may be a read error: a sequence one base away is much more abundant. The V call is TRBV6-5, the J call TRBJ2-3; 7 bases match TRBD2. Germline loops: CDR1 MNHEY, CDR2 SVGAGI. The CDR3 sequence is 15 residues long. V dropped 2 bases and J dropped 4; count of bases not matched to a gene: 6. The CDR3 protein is CASSYRAGTADTQYF. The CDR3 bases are TGTGCCAGCAGTTACCGAGCGGGGACCGCAGATACGCAGTATTTT.

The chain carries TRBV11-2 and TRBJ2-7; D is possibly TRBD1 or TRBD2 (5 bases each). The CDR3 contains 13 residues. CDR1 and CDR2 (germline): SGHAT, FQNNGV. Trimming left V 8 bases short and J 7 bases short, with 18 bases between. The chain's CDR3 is CASARGPAREQYV. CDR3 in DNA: TGTGCCAGCGCCCGGGGACCAGCAAGGGAGCAGTACGTC.

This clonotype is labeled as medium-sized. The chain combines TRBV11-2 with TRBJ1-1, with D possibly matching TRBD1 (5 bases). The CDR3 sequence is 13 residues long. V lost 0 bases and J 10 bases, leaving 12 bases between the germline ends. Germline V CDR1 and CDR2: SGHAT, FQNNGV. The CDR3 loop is CASSLEPEGRAFF. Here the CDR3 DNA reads TGTGCCAGCAGCTTAGAGCCGGAGGGGAGAGCTTTCTTT.

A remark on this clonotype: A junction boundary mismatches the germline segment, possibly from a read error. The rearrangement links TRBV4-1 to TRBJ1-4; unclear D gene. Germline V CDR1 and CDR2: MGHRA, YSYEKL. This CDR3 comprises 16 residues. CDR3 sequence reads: CTSNQDLYRSNEKLFF. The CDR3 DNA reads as TGTACCAGCAACCAAGATCTCTATAGGTCTAATGAAAAACTGTTTTTT.

CDR3 protein: CASRGLAGGPRVEDQYF. CDR3 DNA: TGTGCCAGCAGAGGATTAGCGGGAGGGCCAAGAGTAGAAGATCAGTACTTC. The rearrangement uses TRBV12-3 or TRBV12-4 and TRBJ2-5; TRBD2 agrees at 11 bases. J gave up 11 bases and V 6 bases, and 20 bases lay outside the gene matches. This CDR3 is 17 amino acids long.

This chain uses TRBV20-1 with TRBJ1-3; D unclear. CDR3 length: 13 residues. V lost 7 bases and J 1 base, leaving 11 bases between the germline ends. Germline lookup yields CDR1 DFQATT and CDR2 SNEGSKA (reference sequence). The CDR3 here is CSDSGSSGNTIYF. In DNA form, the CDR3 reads TGCAGTGACAGTGGCTCTTCTGGAAACACCATATATTTT.